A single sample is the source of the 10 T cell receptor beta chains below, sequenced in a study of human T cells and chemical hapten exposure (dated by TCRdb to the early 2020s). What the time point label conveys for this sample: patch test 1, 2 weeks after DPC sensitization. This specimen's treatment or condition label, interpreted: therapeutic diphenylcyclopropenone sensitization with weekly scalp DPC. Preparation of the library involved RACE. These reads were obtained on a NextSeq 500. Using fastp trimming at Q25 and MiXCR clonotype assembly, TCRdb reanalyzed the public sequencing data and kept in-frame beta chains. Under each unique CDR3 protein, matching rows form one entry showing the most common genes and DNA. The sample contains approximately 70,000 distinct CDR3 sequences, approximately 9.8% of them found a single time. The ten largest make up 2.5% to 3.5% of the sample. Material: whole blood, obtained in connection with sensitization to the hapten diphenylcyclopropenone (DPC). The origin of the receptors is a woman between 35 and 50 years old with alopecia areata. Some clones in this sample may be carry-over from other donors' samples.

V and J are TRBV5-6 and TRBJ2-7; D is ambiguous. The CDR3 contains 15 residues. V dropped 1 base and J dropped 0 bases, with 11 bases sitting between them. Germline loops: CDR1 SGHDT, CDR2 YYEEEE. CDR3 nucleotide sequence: TGTGCCAGCAGCTTGCTCCCCGGTAGCTCCTACGAGCAGTACTTC. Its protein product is CASSLLPGSSYEQYF.

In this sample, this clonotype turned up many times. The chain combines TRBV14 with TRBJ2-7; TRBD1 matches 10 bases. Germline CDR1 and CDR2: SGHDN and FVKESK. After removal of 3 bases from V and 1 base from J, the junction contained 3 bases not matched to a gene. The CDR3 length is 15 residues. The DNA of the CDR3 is TGTGCCAGCAGCCACCGGGACAGGGGTTCCTACGAGCAGTACTTC. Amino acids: CASSHRDRGSYEQYF.

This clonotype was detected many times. For the CDR3, the DNA is TGCAGTGCTAGAGAAGGGGAGACTGGAAACACCATATATTTT. This gives the protein CSAREGETGNTIYF. The V gene is TRBV20-1, the J gene TRBJ1-3; D is perhaps TRBD1 (5 bases). This CDR3 is 14 amino acids long. V shed 0 bases and J shed 2 bases, with 8 bases lying between them. The V gene's germline CDR1 is DFQATT and CDR2 SNEGSKA (reference sequence).

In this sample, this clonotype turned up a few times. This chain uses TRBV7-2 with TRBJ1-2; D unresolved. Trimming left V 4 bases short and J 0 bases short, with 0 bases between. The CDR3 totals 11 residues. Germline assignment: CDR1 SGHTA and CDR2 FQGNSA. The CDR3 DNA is TGTGCCAGCAGCTCTAACTATGGCTACACCTTC. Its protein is CASSSNYGYTF.

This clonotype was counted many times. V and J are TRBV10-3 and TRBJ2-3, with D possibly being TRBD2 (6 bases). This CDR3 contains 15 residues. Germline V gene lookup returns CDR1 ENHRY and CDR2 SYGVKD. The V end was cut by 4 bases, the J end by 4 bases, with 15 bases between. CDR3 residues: CAISGGGSLADTQYF. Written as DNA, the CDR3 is TGTGCCATCAGTGGTGGAGGGTCCCTCGCAGATACGCAGTATTTT.

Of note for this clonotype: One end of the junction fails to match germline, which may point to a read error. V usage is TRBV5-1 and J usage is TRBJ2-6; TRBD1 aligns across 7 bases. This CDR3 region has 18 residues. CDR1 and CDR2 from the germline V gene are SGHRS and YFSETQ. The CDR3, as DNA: TGCGCCAGCAGCTTGGGACAGGGCCTTCCGGCTGGGACCAACGTCCTGACTTTC. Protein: CASSLGQGLPAGTNVLTF.

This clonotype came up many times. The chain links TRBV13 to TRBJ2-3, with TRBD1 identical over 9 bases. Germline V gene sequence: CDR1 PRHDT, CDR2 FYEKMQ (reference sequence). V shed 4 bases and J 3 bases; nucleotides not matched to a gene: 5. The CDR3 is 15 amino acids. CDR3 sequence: CASSSWTGATDTQYF. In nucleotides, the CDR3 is TGTGCCAGCAGCTCCTGGACAGGGGCTACAGATACGCAGTATTTT.

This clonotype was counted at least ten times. The DNA of the CDR3 is TGTGCCAGCAGCCAAGAAGACGAGGTCCCTGGTCGGGACCAGTACTTC. Protein product: CASSQEDEVPGRDQYF. V gene TRBV3-1 combines with J gene TRBJ2-5, with D tentatively TRBD2 (5 bases). Trimming left V 0 bases short and J 10 bases short, with 21 bases between. The CDR3 consists of 16 residues. The germline V gene has CDR1 LGHDT and CDR2 YNNKEL (reference sequence).

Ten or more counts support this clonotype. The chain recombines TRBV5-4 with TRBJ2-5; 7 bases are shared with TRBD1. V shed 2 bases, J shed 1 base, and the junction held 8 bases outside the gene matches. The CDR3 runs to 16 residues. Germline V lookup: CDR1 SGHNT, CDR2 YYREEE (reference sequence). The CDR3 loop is CASSLITGARQETQYF. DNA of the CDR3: TGTGCCAGCAGCTTAATTACAGGGGCGCGCCAAGAGACCCAGTACTTC.

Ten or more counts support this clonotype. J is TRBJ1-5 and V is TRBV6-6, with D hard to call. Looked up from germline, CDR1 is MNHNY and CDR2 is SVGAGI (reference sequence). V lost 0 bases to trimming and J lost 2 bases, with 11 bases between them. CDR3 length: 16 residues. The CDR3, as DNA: TGTGCCAGCAGTTACTCGGGCGGCCGAGGCAATCAGCCCCAGCATTTT. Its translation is CASSYSGGRGNQPQHF.